The 24 T cell receptor beta chains presented below share a single source sample, sequenced in a study of T-cell reconstitution after alpha-beta-depleted transplantation in children. It was with unique molecular identifiers that the TCRbeta library was prepared. MiXCR was run by TCRdb on the PCR reads, yielding one entry per CDR3 protein. The sample holds almost 250,000 distinct CDR3 sequences; about 23% are singletons and the top ten take around 2.5%. This specimen consisted of PBMCs, obtained before TCRalphabeta/CD19-depleted stem cell transplant. Source of these receptors: a girl aged 2 to 9 with Fanconi anemia, due to receive a stem cell transplant.

The rearrangement links TRBV4-2 to TRBJ2-4, with 7 bases that match TRBD1. V shed 0 bases, J shed 1 base, and the junction held 9 bases outside the gene matches. Germline lookup yields CDR1 LGHNA and CDR2 YNFKEQ. The CDR3 has 18 residues. DNA of the CDR3: TGTGCCAGCAGCCAAGATTGGGCGACAGGGATGGCCAAAAACATTCAGTACTTC. Protein sequence: CASSQDWATGMAKNIQYF.

This clonotype was counted many times. The gene calls are TRBV29-1 and TRBJ2-7; D is uncertain. Trimming stripped 0 bases from V and 1 base from J, with 4 bases between. The CDR3 is 12 residues long. Germline lookup yields CDR1 SQVTM and CDR2 ANQGSEA. The CDR3 DNA sequence: TGCAGCGTTGAAGACAGGTCCTACGAGCAGTACTTC. Protein sequence: CSVEDRSYEQYF.

This clonotype was observed many times. The CDR3 here is CSVEGQDYGYTF. As DNA, the CDR3 is TGCAGCGTTGAAGGTCAGGACTATGGCTACACCTTC. This chain joins TRBV29-1 and TRBJ1-2; D is undetermined. The germline gives CDR1 SQVTM, CDR2 ANQGSEA. The CDR3 is made up of 12 amino acids. With 1 base removed from V and 3 bases from J, the gap between germline ends came to 6 bases.

This clonotype was counted between two and nine times. The CDR3 DNA sequence: TGCAGCGTTGGGACAGTTAACACCGGGGAGCTGTTTTTT. This gives the protein CSVGTVNTGELFF. V is TRBV29-1 and J is TRBJ2-2, with D possibly matching TRBD1 (6 bases). The CDR3 totals 13 residues. Trimming stripped 4 bases from V and 2 bases from J, with 8 bases between. Per the germline V gene, CDR1 is SQVTM and CDR2 is ANQGSEA.

This rearrangement joins TRBV4-1 to TRBJ2-5; either TRBD1 or TRBD2 may fit D (5 bases each). Germline values: CDR1 MGHRA, CDR2 YSYEKL. The length of the CDR3 is 15 residues. V was shortened by 1 base and J by 1 base, with 10 bases between the two germline ends. CDR3 amino acids: CASSQGPGTQETQYF. DNA of the CDR3: TGCGCCAGCAGCCAAGGTCCAGGGACCCAAGAGACCCAGTACTTC.

This clonotype showed up many times. In nucleotides, the CDR3 is TGTGCCAGCAGCTCGGGACTAGCGGGAGCTGGTGAGCAGTTCTTC. Its protein product is CASSSGLAGAGEQFF. The V and J genes are TRBV7-3 and TRBJ2-1, with TRBD2 matching over 14 bases. V lost 4 bases and J lost 9; bases outside the gene matches: 5. The CDR3 runs 15 residues. Looked up from germline, CDR1 is SGHTA and CDR2 is FQGTGA.

This clonotype was recorded only once. This chain joins TRBV20-1 and TRBJ2-1, with D hard to call. The CDR3 loop spans 17 amino acids. Germline V gene data show CDR1 as DFQATT and CDR2 as SNEGSKA (reference sequence). V was trimmed by 0 bases and J by 3 bases, leaving 18 bases between them. CDR3 nucleotides: TGCAGTGCTAGAGACCCGGGTGGCACCTCCTTCTACAATGAGCAGTTCTTC. Residues: CSARDPGGTSFYNEQFF.

J is TRBJ1-2 and V is TRBV20-1; the D is unclear. Looked up from germline, CDR1 is DFQATT and CDR2 is SNEGSKA (reference sequence). The CDR3 has 11 amino acids. V was cut by 5 bases and J by 8 bases, with 12 bases left in between. Here the CDR3 DNA reads TGCAGTGCTCTCTCCGAGGGCGGCTACACCTTC. Protein sequence: CSALSEGGYTF.

The rearrangement uses TRBV20-1 and TRBJ1-5; D remains ambiguous. Trimming took off 0 bases at V and 5 bases at J, with 20 bases between the two ends. The CDR3 totals 17 residues. CDR1 and CDR2 from the germline V gene are DFQATT and SNEGSKA (reference sequence). CDR3 amino acids: CSAREGRIEVRDQPQHF. The CDR3 DNA reads as TGCAGTGCTAGAGAGGGCCGGATAGAGGTTAGAGATCAGCCCCAGCATTTT.

V is TRBV5-1 and J is TRBJ2-1, with 7 nucleotides matching TRBD2. CDR1 SGHRS and CDR2 YFSETQ come from the germline V gene. CDR3 length equals 15 residues. With V trimmed by 1 base and J by 9 bases, 10 bases remained unmatched. CDR3 DNA sequence: TGCGCCAGCAGCTTGCCACGGGGGGATTCCGGTGAGCAGTTCTTC. Its translation is CASSLPRGDSGEQFF.

CDR3 bases: TGCGCCAGCAGTGAGTCGCGCCGGATAGAAGAGACCCAGTACTTC. As protein: CASSESRRIEETQYF. V and J are TRBV10-2 and TRBJ2-5; D is uncertain. V was pared by 0 bases and J by 3 bases, with 11 bases between. Germline V gene data show CDR1 as WSHSY and CDR2 as SAAADI. This CDR3 is built from 15 residues.

This clonotype was seen a handful of times. The V call is TRBV3-1, the J call TRBJ2-1; possible D gene TRBD2, 7 bases. The CDR3 contains 17 residues. Per germline, CDR1 LGHDT and CDR2 YNNKEL (reference sequence). V was cut by 1 base and J by 5 bases, with 18 bases left in between. The CDR3 is CASSQVGRGRLDNEQFF. As DNA, the CDR3 is TGTGCCAGCAGCCAAGTCGGGCGGGGGCGCCTGGACAATGAGCAGTTCTTC.

This clonotype has at least ten counts. This sequence joins TRBV12-3 or TRBV12-4 and TRBJ1-5, with 10 bases lining up with TRBD1. CDR3 length equals 16 residues. V was pared by 1 base and J by 3 bases, with 3 bases of the junction left unmatched. The CDR3 coding sequence is TGTGCCAGCAGTTTAGTTGGGACAGGGGTCAATCAGCCCCAGCATTTT. It yields the protein CASSLVGTGVNQPQHF.

This clonotype has ten or more counts. The chain uses TRBV25-1 and TRBJ2-7; 11 bases line up with TRBD2. After removal of 1 base from V and 3 bases from J, the junction contained 5 bases not matched to a gene. From germline, CDR1 is MGHDK and CDR2 SYGVNS. CDR3 size: 16 residues. CDR3: CASSESNGLAGYEQYF. CDR3 nucleotide sequence: TGTGCCAGCAGTGAATCGAATGGACTAGCGGGCTACGAGCAGTACTTC.

This clonotype was counted a few times. This chain joins TRBV6-1 and TRBJ2-7, with D maybe TRBD1 (5 bases). The CDR3 contains 13 residues. CDR1 is MNHNS, CDR2 SASEGT, per germline. The V and J ends lost 5 bases and 5 bases respectively, with 13 bases between them. The CDR3 sequence is CASSRQLGNEQYF. DNA for the CDR3: TGTGCCAGCAGTAGACAGCTGGGTAACGAGCAGTACTTC.

This clonotype was observed at least ten times. V usage is TRBV5-6 and J usage is TRBJ2-1; D is unclear. Deletions cut 1 base from V and 1 base from J, with 9 bases between. The germline CDR1 and CDR2 sequences are SGHDT and YYEEEE. The CDR3 extends over 15 amino acids. This chain's CDR3 is CASSLTLRSYNEQFF. The CDR3, as DNA: TGTGCCAGCAGCTTGACCCTCCGGTCCTACAATGAGCAGTTCTTC.

At least ten counts were recorded for this clonotype. This sequence joins TRBV29-1 and TRBJ2-7; D gene ambiguous. Trimming removed 6 bases from V and 0 bases from J, with 9 bases in between. The CDR3 has 12 residues. Germline-derived CDR1 and CDR2 are SQVTM and ANQGSEA. CDR3 in amino acids: CSVMTTSYEQYF. The CDR3 DNA reads TGCAGCGTGATGACAACCTCCTACGAGCAGTACTTC.

The chain combines TRBV20-1 with TRBJ1-1, with D hard to call. From germline, CDR1 is DFQATT and CDR2 SNEGSKA (reference sequence). The CDR3 contains 14 residues. The V and J ends lost 0 bases and 0 bases respectively, with 8 bases between them. CDR3 nucleotides: TGCAGTGCTAGAGAGCCGGGGATGAACACTGAAGCTTTCTTT. Translating gives CSAREPGMNTEAFF.

This chain joins TRBV6-1 and TRBJ2-2; the D gene is possibly TRBD1 (5 bases). CDR3 length: 14 residues. The germline gives CDR1 MNHNS, CDR2 SASEGT. V was clipped by 7 bases and J by 1 base, with 10 bases between them. CDR3 loop: CASNAGWNTGELFF. CDR3 DNA sequence: TGTGCCAGCAATGCAGGGTGGAACACCGGGGAGCTGTTTTTT.

In its sample, this clonotype was seen many times. The V and J genes are TRBV27 and TRBJ2-7; 11 nucleotides match TRBD2. V trimming: 2 bases; J trimming: 3 bases; junction bases outside the gene matches: 3. The germline CDR1 and CDR2 sequences are MNHEY and SMNVEV (reference sequence). The CDR3 runs to 15 residues. The CDR3 bases are TGTGCCAGCAGTTTAAGAGGGACTAGCGGCTACGAGCAGTACTTC. Residues: CASSLRGTSGYEQYF.

This clonotype showed up many times. The chain carries TRBV7-2 and TRBJ2-7, with 8 bases lining up with TRBD1. Germline V lookup: CDR1 SGHTA, CDR2 FQGNSA. Trimming took 5 bases from V and 2 from J; bases not matched to a gene: 5. The CDR3 loop spans 14 amino acids. The CDR3 region has the DNA TGTGCCAGCAGCCGTACGGGACAGGCCTACGAGCAGTACTTC. Encoded protein: CASSRTGQAYEQYF.

The chain couples TRBV4-1 to TRBJ1-2; unclear D gene. Germline CDR1 is MGHRA and CDR2 is YSYEKL. The V gene lost 4 bases and the J gene lost 7 bases, with 16 bases spanning the gap. The CDR3 loop spans 14 amino acids. The CDR3 region has the DNA TGCGCCAGCAGCCTGGGGAAAGGCGGCCGTGGCTACACCTTC. It yields the protein CASSLGKGGRGYTF.

The genes are TRBV7-3 and TRBJ2-5; perhaps TRBD2 as D (6 bases). V was pared by 5 bases and J by 4 bases, with 11 bases between. Germline CDR1 SGHTA, CDR2 FQGTGA. This CDR3 has 13 residues. The CDR3 is CASSRRGSETQYF. The CDR3 DNA reads as TGTGCCAGCAGCCGGAGGGGCTCAGAGACCCAGTACTTC.

Here the CDR3 reads CSARDLLGQGEPYEQYF. The CDR3 DNA follows: TGCAGTGCTAGAGATCTCTTAGGACAGGGGGAGCCCTACGAGCAGTACTTC. This sequence joins TRBV20-1 and TRBJ2-7, with 10 positions matching TRBD1. V was clipped by 0 bases and J by 2 bases; unmatched bases: 10. This CDR3 comprises 17 residues. CDR1 is DFQATT and CDR2 is SNEGSKA in the germline V gene (reference sequence).